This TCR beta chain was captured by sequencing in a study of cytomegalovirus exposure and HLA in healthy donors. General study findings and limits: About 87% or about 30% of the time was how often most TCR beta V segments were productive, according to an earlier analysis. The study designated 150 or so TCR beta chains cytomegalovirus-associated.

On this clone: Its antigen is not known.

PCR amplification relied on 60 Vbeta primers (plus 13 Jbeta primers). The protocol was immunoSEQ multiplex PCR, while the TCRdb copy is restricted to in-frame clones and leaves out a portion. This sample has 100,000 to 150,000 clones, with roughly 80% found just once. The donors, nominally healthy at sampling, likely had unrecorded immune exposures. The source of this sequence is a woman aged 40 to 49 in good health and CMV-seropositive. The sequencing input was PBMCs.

The CDR3 protein is CASSLAAGVTKNIQYF. The CDR3 DNA sequence: TGTGCCAGCAGCTTGGCGGCGGGGGTAACCAAAAACATTCAGTACTTC. V usage is TRBV5-4 and J usage is TRBJ2-4; TRBD2 matches 7 bases. CDR1 SGHNT and CDR2 YYREEE come from the germline V gene (reference sequence). The CDR3 runs to 16 residues. The trim removed 0 bases at V and 2 bases at J, leaving 5 bases unmatched.